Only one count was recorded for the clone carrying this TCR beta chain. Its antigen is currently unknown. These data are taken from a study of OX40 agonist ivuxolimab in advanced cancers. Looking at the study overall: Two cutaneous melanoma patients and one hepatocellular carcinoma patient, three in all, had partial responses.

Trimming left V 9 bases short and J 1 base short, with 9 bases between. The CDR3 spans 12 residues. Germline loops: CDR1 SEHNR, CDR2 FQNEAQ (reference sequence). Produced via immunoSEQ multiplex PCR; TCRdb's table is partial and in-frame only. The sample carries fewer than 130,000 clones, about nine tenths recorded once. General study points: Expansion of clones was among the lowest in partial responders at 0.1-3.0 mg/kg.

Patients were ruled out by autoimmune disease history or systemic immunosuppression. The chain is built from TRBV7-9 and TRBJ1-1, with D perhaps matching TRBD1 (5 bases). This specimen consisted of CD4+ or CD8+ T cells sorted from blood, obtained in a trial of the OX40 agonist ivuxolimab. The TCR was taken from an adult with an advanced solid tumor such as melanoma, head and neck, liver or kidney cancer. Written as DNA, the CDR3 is TGTGCCAGTGGGGGAGGGAACACTGAAGCTTTCTTT. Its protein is CASGGGNTEAFF.